These T cell receptor beta chains were read from a single sample in a study of Graves' ophthalmopathy and Graves' hyperthyroidism. Via MiXCR, TCRdb re-called the multiplex PCR reads, giving one row per CDR3 protein. The sample lists roughly 350,000 distinct CDR3 sequences; approximately 17% were seen once. Material for sequencing was peripheral blood. These receptors were obtained from an adult woman with stable Graves' hyperthyroidism. CDR3s include the opening cysteine and the closing phenylalanine or tryptophan. A D gene is named only where the DNA matches it firmly. The listing skips clone size in some rows; elsewhere it reads once, few, many or a size class.

TRBJ1-2 | 12 | many | . | TRBV6-1 | TGTGCCACCTCACCGAGCCGGGTTGGCTACACCTTC | CATSPSRVGYTF
TRBJ2-7 | 14 | many | . | TRBV13 | TGTGCCAGCGTAAGGAGCGGCTACCCCTACGAGCAGTACTTC | CASVRSGYPYEQYF
TRBJ1-5 | 16 | many | TRBD1 | TRBV12-3/TRBV12-4 | TGTGCCAGCAGTTTACAGGGGGGATTGTCGAATCAGCCCCAGCATTTT | CASSLQGGLSNQPQHF
TRBJ2-6 | 13 | . | . | TRBV6-1 | TGTGCCAGCAGCAATCCCGGGGCCAACGTCCTGACTTTC | CASSNPGANVLTF
TRBJ2-7 | 15 | many | TRBD1 | TRBV12-3/TRBV12-4 | TGTGCCAGCAGTCCTCCTGGGGGACAGGGGAACGAGCAGTACTTC | CASSPPGGQGNEQYF
TRBJ1-1 | 13 | many | . | TRBV29-1 | TGCAGCGTTGAAGGCCATCAGAACACTGAAGCTTTCTTT | CSVEGHQNTEAFF
TRBJ2-5 | 13 | . | . | TRBV6-5 | TGTGCCAGCAGTTACGAGGCGCAAGAGACCCAGTACTTC | CASSYEAQETQYF
TRBJ2-5 | 15 | many | . | TRBV29-1 | TGCAGCGTTGGGAACGGGAGAAGTACAGGAGAGACCCAGTACTTC | CSVGNGRSTGETQYF
TRBJ1-2 | 16 | many | . | TRBV28 | TGTGCCAGCAGCCCGTCGGGAGGGGATAAATCCTATGGCTACACCTTC | CASSPSGGDKSYGYTF
TRBJ2-5 | 14 | many | TRBD2 | TRBV27 | TGTGCCAGCAGTTTCCGGGGGGGGATGGAGACCCAGTACTTC | CASSFRGGMETQYF
TRBJ2-2 | 16 | many | . | TRBV5-1 | TGCGCCAGCAGCTTGGCCACTCTTCCTGCCCCCGGGGAGCTGTTTTTT | CASSLATLPAPGELFF
TRBJ2-3 | 16 | few | . | TRBV5-4 | TGTGCCAGCAGTCTTAGGGGGCGGGAGAGGACAGATACGCAGTATTTT | CASSLRGRERTDTQYF
TRBJ2-5 | 15 | . | . | TRBV7-3 | TGTGCCAGCAGCCCCCTAGGACAGTCGGGGGAGACCCAGTACTTC | CASSPLGQSGETQYF
TRBJ1-1 | 12 | . | . | TRBV12-3/TRBV12-4 | TGTGCCAGCAGCCTACCCGAGATGGGCGCTTTCTTT | CASSLPEMGAFF
TRBJ1-1 | 16 | many | . | TRBV11-1 | TGTGCCAGCAGCTTAGGATCTCCAGCCCAGAACACTGAAGCTTTCTTT | CASSLGSPAQNTEAFF
TRBJ2-7 | 14 | few | TRBD1 | TRBV10-3 | TGTGCCATCAACCCCGGGGACAGCTCCTACGAGCAGTACTTC | CAINPGDSSYEQYF
TRBJ2-2 | 17 | few | TRBD2 | TRBV6-5 | TGTGCCAGCAGTTCATCTAGCGGGAGGTCGAACACCGGGGAGCTGTTTTTT | CASSSSSGRSNTGELFF
TRBJ2-7 | 16 | many | TRBD1 | TRBV5-1 | TGCGCCAGCAGCCCAGTCTGGACAGGGAACTCCTACGAGCAGTACTTC | CASSPVWTGNSYEQYF
TRBJ1-1 | 13 | once | TRBD1 | TRBV9 | TGTGCCAGCAGCGTGGGACAGGGGACTGAAGCTTTCTTT | CASSVGQGTEAFF
TRBJ2-5 | 17 | . | TRBD2 | TRBV28 | TGTGCCAGCAGTTTACTGGCCCAGCGGGGGGCCTCGGAGACCCAGTACTTC | CASSLLAQRGASETQYF
TRBJ2-2 | 17 | many | TRBD2 | TRBV28 | TGTGCCAGCAGTTCCGGACTAGCGGGAGGTTACCCCGGGGAGCTGTTTTTT | CASSSGLAGGYPGELFF
TRBJ1-2 | 17 | many | TRBD1 | TRBV12-3/TRBV12-4 | TGTGCCAGCAGTTTAAGCCCCCGGGGGGGACAGGGTGTTGGCTACACCTTC | CASSLSPRGGQGVGYTF
TRBJ2-4 | 18 | . | . | TRBV20-1 | TGCAGTGCAAAGATACAGGGGATGAGGGAGGGGGCCAAAAACATTCAGTACTTC | CSAKIQGMREGAKNIQYF
TRBJ1-2 | 13 | . | . | TRBV12-3/TRBV12-4 | TGTGCCAGCAGTCGGACCTCTAACTATGGCTACACCTTC | CASSRTSNYGYTF
TRBJ1-6 | 13 | . | . | TRBV12-3/TRBV12-4 | TGTGCCAGCAGCCCCCAGGGGCCCTCACCCCTCCACTTT | CASSPQGPSPLHF
TRBJ2-2 | 15 | many | . | TRBV19 | TGTGCCAGTAGTGGGACACGCGCGAACACCGGGGAGCTGTTTTTT | CASSGTRANTGELFF
TRBJ2-4 | 14 | many | . | TRBV11-1 | TGTGCCAGCAGCCTTGACGTGGTGCGGGACATTCAGTACTTC | CASSLDVVRDIQYF
TRBJ2-7 | 14 | many | TRBD2 | TRBV28 | TGTGCCAGCAGTTGGGTGGGAGGGCCCTACGAGCAGTACTTC | CASSWVGGPYEQYF
TRBJ2-5 | 16 | many | . | TRBV7-2 | TGTGCCAGCAGCTTAGCCACAGCATTCTCTCTGCAGACCCAGTACTTC | CASSLATAFSLQTQYF
TRBJ2-5 | 16 | many | TRBD1 | TRBV4-1 | TGCGCCAGCAGCCAGGGATACAGGGGAGTACAAGAGACCCAGTACTTC | CASSQGYRGVQETQYF
TRBJ1-5 | 16 | many | . | TRBV24-1 | TGTGCCACCAGTGACCCTGGGGGAAATAGCAATCAGCCCCAGCATTTT | CATSDPGGNSNQPQHF
TRBJ2-5 | 17 | few | TRBD2 | TRBV5-1 | TGCGCCAGCAGCTCCGGACAACTAGCGGGGGCCCAAGAGACCCAGTACTTC | CASSSGQLAGAQETQYF
TRBJ2-5 | 14 | few | . | TRBV28 | TGTGCCAGCAGCCCCGGGGGGCCCCACGGCCCCCAGTACTTC | CASSPGGPHGPQYF
TRBJ1-6 | 14 | many | . | TRBV27 | TGTGCCAGCAGTCCACTCCAGGGTTATTCACCCCTCCACTTT | CASSPLQGYSPLHF
TRBJ2-7 | 11 | many | . | TRBV7-9 | TGTGCCAGCAGCTACGCTTCTGAGCAGTACTTC | CASSYASEQYF
TRBJ2-7 | 14 | few | . | TRBV20-1 | TGCAGTGCTAGACAAGCCGACAGTGGCTACGAGCAGTACTTC | CSARQADSGYEQYF
TRBJ2-5 | 13 | many | TRBD2 | TRBV29-1 | TGCAGCGTCGCCGGGAGGGCGGGGGAGACCCAGTACTTC | CSVAGRAGETQYF
TRBJ2-7 | 14 | many | . | TRBV28 | TGTGCCAGCAGTACAGGACGGGGTCCCTACGAGCAGTACTTC | CASSTGRGPYEQYF
TRBJ2-5 | 13 | . | . | TRBV7-9 | TGTGCCAGCAGCTCGGACCGTGAAAGGACCCAGTACTTC | CASSSDRERTQYF
TRBJ2-2 | 15 | many | TRBD2 | TRBV20-1 | TGCAGTGCTTTAGCGGGAGGGCCGAACACCGGGGAGCTGTTTTTT | CSALAGGPNTGELFF
TRBJ2-7 | 14 | many | TRBD1 | TRBV11-1 | TGTGCCAGCACGCGGGGACAGGGGATCTACGAGCAGTACTTC | CASTRGQGIYEQYF
TRBJ1-3 | 12 | many | . | TRBV12-3/TRBV12-4 | TGTGCCAGCCTGCTAGCTGGAAACACCATATATTTT | CASLLAGNTIYF
TRBJ1-1 | 14 | . | TRBD1 | TRBV6-2/TRBV6-3 | TGTGCCAGCAGTTCCGGGACAGGGAGCCCTGAAGCTTTCTTT | CASSSGTGSPEAFF
TRBJ1-1 | 17 | many | . | TRBV19 | TGTGCCAGTAGTATAGGGGTCGGGACCCATAGGAGCACTGAAGCTTTCTTT | CASSIGVGTHRSTEAFF
TRBJ2-5 | 13 | many | . | TRBV29-1 | TGCAGCGTTGTGGGAGACTTACCTCAGGCCCAGTACTTC | CSVVGDLPQAQYF
TRBJ2-7 | 13 | many | . | TRBV5-1 | TGCGCCAGCAGCTTGGATAGCGCCTACGAGCAGTACTTC | CASSLDSAYEQYF